Shown below are 26 T cell receptor beta chains from a single sample sequenced in a study of CD8 T cells in Susac syndrome. The RNA, about 0.5 to 1 ug, was put through reverse transcription using random hexamers. Each CDR3 protein is one row after TCRdb ran MiXCR on the immunoSEQ multiplex PCR reads. The table includes some 110,000 distinct CDR3 sequences, 93% detected once. The sequenced sample consisted of CD8+ T cells from PBMCs. The receptors originated from a human donor with multiple sclerosis.

The count of this clonotype is one. This chain connects TRBV9 to TRBJ2-1, with D possibly called TRBD1 or TRBD2 (5 bases each). Germline V gene data show CDR1 as SGDLS and CDR2 as YYNGEE. The CDR3 length is 15 residues. Trimming removed 0 bases at V and 3 bases at J, with 10 bases between. The CDR3 spells CASSVGGAIYNEQFF. The CDR3 nucleotides are TGTGCCAGCAGCGTAGGAGGGGCCATCTACAATGAGCAGTTCTTC.

This chain joins TRBV4-1 and TRBJ1-2, with D possibly TRBD1 on 5 matching bases. The CDR3 runs 14 residues. The ends were cut back, 0 bases at V and 4 bases at J, with 9 bases in the middle. Germline loops: CDR1 MGHRA, CDR2 YSYEKL. The CDR3 region has the DNA TGCGCCAGCAGCCAAGATGTGGGGGGCTATGGCTACACCTTC. Amino acids: CASSQDVGGYGYTF.

In this sample, this clonotype turned up once. The rearrangement uses TRBV25-1 and TRBJ2-1; D not resolved. V lost 4 bases, J lost 2 bases, and 6 bases lay in between. The length of the CDR3 is 13 residues. Per the germline V gene, CDR1 is MGHDK and CDR2 is SYGVNS. The CDR3 region is CASSVSAYNEQFF. The CDR3 DNA is TGTGCCAGCAGTGTTTCCGCCTACAATGAGCAGTTCTTC.

The chain combines TRBV9 with TRBJ2-3; 8 bases align to TRBD2. The germline V gene has CDR1 SGDLS and CDR2 YYNGEE. Trimming took 0 bases from V and 2 from J; bases not matched to a gene: 2. CDR3 size: 15 residues. The CDR3 here is CASSVAGGVTDTQYF. CDR3 DNA sequence: TGTGCCAGCAGCGTAGCCGGGGGGGTCACAGATACGCAGTATTTT.

A single count supports this clonotype. J is TRBJ2-1 and V is TRBV5-1, with 13 bases fitting TRBD2. CDR3 length: 16 amino acids. Germline values: CDR1 SGHRS, CDR2 YFSETQ. V dropped 5 bases and J dropped 10; count of bases not matched to a gene: 12. CDR3 in amino acids: CASRPGLAGVPPEQFF. CDR3 DNA: TGCGCCAGCAGGCCCGGACTAGCGGGAGTGCCCCCCGAGCAGTTCTTC.

The V gene is TRBV9, the J gene TRBJ1-4; maybe TRBD1 (6 bases). V lost 0 bases and J lost 7, with 16 bases in between. Germline V gene sequence: CDR1 SGDLS, CDR2 YYNGEE. This CDR3 comprises 16 residues. CDR3 in amino acids: CASSVGDHRVGEKLFF. The CDR3 DNA reads TGTGCCAGCAGCGTAGGGGATCACAGGGTTGGTGAAAAACTGTTTTTT.

This clonotype has just a few counts. The chain uses TRBV12-3 or TRBV12-4 and TRBJ2-1; 9 bases match TRBD1. The CDR3 has 15 amino acids. Trimming took 1 base from V and 4 from J; bases not matched to a gene: 2. The CDR3 nucleotides are TGTGCCAGCAGTTTAGGGGACAGGGCGTACAATGAGCAGTTCTTC. Protein sequence: CASSLGDRAYNEQFF.

This chain joins TRBV19 and TRBJ2-2, with D possibly matching TRBD2 (6 bases). Trimming left V 1 base short and J 7 bases short, with 7 bases between. The CDR3 is made up of 13 amino acids. Germline loops: CDR1 LNHDA, CDR2 SQIVND (reference sequence). The CDR3 DNA follows: TGTGCCAGTAGTATAGGACTAGGCGGGGAGCTGTTTTTT. It yields the protein CASSIGLGGELFF.

J is TRBJ2-1 and V is TRBV11-2; 8 positions agree with TRBD2. Germline V gene sequence: CDR1 SGHAT, CDR2 FQNNGV. The V and J ends lost 6 bases and 10 bases, in that order; junction bases with no gene match: 14. The CDR3 contains 15 residues. The CDR3 protein is CASSSQREQTGEQFF. DNA for the CDR3: TGTGCCAGCAGTTCCCAGCGGGAGCAAACGGGGGAGCAGTTCTTC. The full variable domain, rest sourced from reference TRBV11-2 and TRBJ2-1, is EAGVAQSPRYKIIEKRQSVAFWCNPISGHATLYWYQQILGQGPKLLIQFQNNGVVDDSQLPKDRFSAERLKGVDSTLKIQPAKLEDSAVYLCASSSQREQTGEQFFGPGTRLTVL.

V gene TRBV6-4 combines with J gene TRBJ1-2; TRBD1 is a possible D gene (5 bases). This CDR3 has 16 residues. Trimming removed 2 bases at V and 8 bases at J, with 21 bases between. The V gene's germline CDR1 is MRHNA and CDR2 SNTAGT. CDR3 amino acids: CASSDRPRGSFGGYTF. In nucleotides, the CDR3 is TGTGCCAGCAGTGACAGACCCCGGGGCTCCTTCGGGGGCTACACCTTC.

The chain has TRBV12-3 or TRBV12-4 and TRBJ2-1, with a weak D call TRBD1 (8 bases). CDR3 size: 18 residues. V was trimmed by 6 bases and J by 8 bases, leaving 29 bases between them. In DNA form, the CDR3 reads TGTGCCAGCAGCACCCCTCCAAAGCTTACAGGGGGAGGGGATGAGCAGTTCTTC. As protein: CASSTPPKLTGGGDEQFF.

The chain has TRBV14 and TRBJ1-1; 9 bases are a match to TRBD1. V shed 0 bases, J shed 10 bases, and the junction held 9 bases outside the gene matches. Germline CDR1 reads SGHDN; CDR2 reads FVKESK. The CDR3 is made up of 15 amino acids. This chain's CDR3 is CASSQERQGVRGAFF. The CDR3 DNA sequence: TGTGCCAGCAGCCAAGAGCGACAGGGGGTTCGTGGAGCTTTCTTT.

V and J are TRBV7-9 and TRBJ2-3; no firm D call. The CDR3 totals 12 residues. CDR1 is SEHNR, CDR2 FQNEAQ, per germline (reference sequence). V was trimmed by 6 bases and J by 4 bases, leaving 8 bases between them. DNA for the CDR3: TGTGCCAGCAGGACCCAGCCAGATACGCAGTATTTT. It yields the protein CASRTQPDTQYF.

The chain joins TRBV29-1 to TRBJ2-5; 7 bases are shared with TRBD2. CDR1 and CDR2 (germline): SQVTM, ANQGSEA. The V gene end was trimmed by 2 bases and the J gene end by 4 bases; junction bases not matched to a gene: 19. This CDR3 contains 18 residues. CDR3 nucleotide sequence: TGCAGCGTTGAACTTCGCGGGAGAGCCGGGTTTGTTCGAGAGACCCAGTACTTC. Its translation is CSVELRGRAGFVRETQYF.

The chain has TRBV6-1 and TRBJ1-4; a weak D match, TRBD1 (6 bases). Germline V gene lookup returns CDR1 MNHNS and CDR2 SASEGT. This CDR3 has 16 residues. The ends were cut back, 3 bases at V and 3 bases at J, with 14 bases in the middle. The CDR3 sequence: CASSEGRGRPNEKLFF. CDR3 DNA: TGTGCCAGCAGTGAGGGCAGGGGAAGACCTAATGAAAAACTGTTTTTT.

The rearrangement uses TRBV11-2 and TRBJ2-5, with D possibly being TRBD1 or TRBD2 (5 bases each). CDR1 is SGHAT and CDR2 is FQNNGV in the germline V gene. This CDR3 spans 15 amino acids. Trimming took 0 bases from V and 5 from J, leaving 13 bases between them. The CDR3 region has the DNA TGTGCCAGCAGCTTAGATCCCGGGGCAGGCGAGACCCAGTACTTC. Its protein product is CASSLDPGAGETQYF.

The gene calls are TRBV12-5 and TRBJ1-1, with D tentatively TRBD1 (6 bases). CDR3 size: 11 residues. Germline assignment: CDR1 LGHNT and CDR2 FRNRAP. V lost 8 bases and J 7 bases, leaving 11 bases between the germline ends. The CDR3 region has the DNA TGTGCTAGTATGGGGGACAATGAAGCTTTCTTT. Translating it yields CASMGDNEAFF. Supplemented by reference TRBV12-5 and TRBJ1-1, the full variable domain reads DARVTQTPRHKVTEMGQEVTMRCQPILGHNTVFWYRQTMMQGLELLAYFRNRAPLDDSGMPKDRFSAEMPDATLATLKIQPSEPRDSAVYFCASMGDNEAFFGQGTRLTVV.

V gene TRBV10-1 combines with J gene TRBJ1-3; D is ambiguous. The CDR3 runs 12 residues. Germline V CDR1 and CDR2: WNHNN, SYGVQD (reference sequence). Trimming cost V 3 bases and J 3 bases, with 3 bases left between them. The CDR3 bases are TGCGCCAGCAGTGACTTTGGAAACACCATATATTTT. Translating gives CASSDFGNTIYF.

This chain links TRBV4-1 with TRBJ2-2; TRBD2 matches 10 bases. There are 16 residues in the CDR3. Germline V gene lookup returns CDR1 MGHRA and CDR2 YSYEKL. J was trimmed by 1 base and V by 4 bases; bases with no gene match: 3. This chain's CDR3 is CASSRTSGVNTGELFF. Written as DNA, the CDR3 is TGCGCCAGCAGCCGCACTAGCGGGGTGAACACCGGGGAGCTGTTTTTT.

V is TRBV5-4 and J is TRBJ1-1, with 10 bases lining up with TRBD1. Germline-derived CDR1 and CDR2 are SGHNT and YYREEE (reference sequence). Trimming at V came to 0 bases and at J to 1 base, leaving 15 bases not matched to a gene. CDR3 size: 20 residues. CDR3 region: CASSLGDTGTGVPANTEAFF. The CDR3 nucleotides are TGTGCCAGCAGCTTGGGTGACACCGGGACAGGGGTCCCTGCGAACACTGAAGCTTTCTTT.

V usage is TRBV7-9 and J usage is TRBJ2-7; D call uncertain. This CDR3 contains 14 residues. V lost 2 bases and J lost 3, with 11 bases in between. Germline V gene sequence: CDR1 SEHNR, CDR2 FQNEAQ (reference sequence). The CDR3: CASSLTDNNYEQYF. The DNA of the CDR3 is TGTGCCAGCAGCTTAACGGATAACAACTACGAGCAGTACTTC.

V gene TRBV7-8 combines with J gene TRBJ2-3; D remains ambiguous. The V end lost 2 bases, the J end lost 2 bases, and 14 bases lay between the germline ends. The CDR3 is 16 residues long. Per the germline V gene, CDR1 is SGHVS and CDR2 is FQNEAQ. CDR3 DNA: TGTGCCAGCAGCTTATTGGTCCCAGCAGTCACAGATACGCAGTATTTT. Protein sequence: CASSLLVPAVTDTQYF.

This chain links TRBV12-3 or TRBV12-4 with TRBJ2-5, with a possible D match to TRBD2 (6 bases). The CDR3 is made up of 13 amino acids. V gave up 5 bases and J gave up 4 bases, with 11 bases separating them. For the CDR3, the DNA is TGTGCCAGCAGTACGGGGGTAGGAGAGACCCAGTACTTC. Amino acid sequence: CASSTGVGETQYF.

The chain links TRBV7-6 to TRBJ1-2; D perhaps matches TRBD1 (6 bases). The CDR3 runs to 12 residues. In germline, CDR1 is SGHVS, CDR2 FNYEAQ. V lost 4 bases to trimming and J lost 4 bases, with 7 bases between them. CDR3 sequence reads: CASSSDSYGYTF. The CDR3 DNA follows: TGTGCCAGCAGCTCGGACAGCTATGGCTACACCTTC.

The genes are TRBV7-9 and TRBJ2-2, with TRBD1 identical over 7 bases. V dropped 5 bases and J dropped 0; count of bases not matched to a gene: 6. The CDR3 is 16 amino acids. The germline V gene has CDR1 SEHNR and CDR2 FQNEAQ (reference sequence). DNA of the CDR3: TGTGCCAGCAGCCTAGAACAGGGGCCGAACACCGGGGAGCTGTTTTTT. Translated: CASSLEQGPNTGELFF.

This chain uses TRBV28 with TRBJ1-2, with D possibly TRBD1 on 6 matching bases. The CDR3 has 16 amino acids. Looked up from germline, CDR1 is MDHEN and CDR2 is SYDVKM. The V end was cut by 2 bases, the J end by 7 bases, with 20 bases between. CDR3 residues: CASSLDPGQQHFGYTF. The CDR3 bases are TGTGCCAGCAGTTTAGATCCGGGACAACAGCACTTTGGCTACACCTTC.